These 24 T cell receptor beta chains were all obtained from the same sample, sequenced in a study of T-cell memory formation after mild COVID-19. TCRdb re-called the 5' RACE reads with MiXCR, one entry per CDR3 protein. This sample has hundreds of thousands of distinct CDR3 sequences, with roughly 13% found just once. The sequencing sample was made of PBMCs or a T cell subset sorted from them (not recorded which). These receptors all come from a man between 18 and 35 years old who had mild COVID-19 (a few samples of this study predate the infection). Cell type and time point are not known.

The genes are TRBV4-3 and TRBJ1-1; 8 bases map to TRBD1. The CDR3 is 15 amino acids. The germline CDR1 and CDR2 sequences are LGHNA and YSLEER. Trimming cost V 4 bases and J 4 bases; bases outside gene matches: 8. The CDR3 DNA follows: TGCGCCAGCAGCCGACGGACAGGGAGAGGCACTGAAGCTTTCTTT. Translating gives CASSRRTGRGTEAFF.

The chain recombines TRBV6-1 with TRBJ1-2, with 9 bases aligning to TRBD1. CDR1 is MNHNS and CDR2 is SASEGT in the germline V gene. The CDR3 length is 15 residues. V shed 3 bases, J shed 7 bases, and the junction held 9 bases outside the gene matches. The DNA for the CDR3 is TGTGCCAGCAGTGAGATGCCGGGACAGGGACGTGGCTACACCTTC. Translating gives CASSEMPGQGRGYTF.

This clonotype was detected only a few times. This chain joins TRBV12-3 or TRBV12-4 and TRBJ1-6, with 9 bases matching TRBD1. The CDR3 is 14 residues long. Germline trimming cut 4 bases from V and 9 bases from J; bases unmatched to any gene: 4. CDR3 in DNA: TGTGCCAGCAGTTCGACAGGGGGGGGTTCACCCCTCCACTTT. This sequence encodes CASSSTGGGSPLHF.

This clonotype was seen ten or more times. V usage is TRBV6-2 or TRBV6-3 and J usage is TRBJ2-4; the D gene is possibly TRBD2 (5 bases). The V end lost 11 bases, the J end lost 0 bases, and 11 bases lay between the germline ends. CDR1 and CDR2 (germline): MNHEY, SVGEGT. This CDR3 comprises 13 residues. For the CDR3, the DNA is TGTGCCGCCGGGGAACTAGCCAAAAACATTCAGTACTTC. Protein product: CAAGELAKNIQYF.

This clonotype was seen a handful of times. The chain carries TRBV18 and TRBJ1-1; D is ambiguous. V was cut by 3 bases and J by 6 bases, with 17 bases left in between. Per the germline V gene, CDR1 is KGHSH and CDR2 is LQKENI. This CDR3 contains 15 residues. The CDR3 sequence is CASSPHPRVPAEAFF. Written as DNA, the CDR3 is TGTGCCAGCTCACCGCACCCACGAGTCCCAGCTGAAGCTTTCTTT.

The rearrangement uses TRBV7-9 and TRBJ1-1; unclear D gene. The CDR3 has 15 amino acids. V lost 5 bases to trimming and J lost 1 base, with 14 bases between them. Germline CDR1 reads SEHNR; CDR2 reads FQNEAQ (reference sequence). In nucleotides, the CDR3 is TGTGCCAGCAGCCCTGGCGGGGTCGGGAACACTGAAGCTTTCTTT. Amino acids: CASSPGGVGNTEAFF.

V and J are TRBV5-1 and TRBJ2-7, with a possible D match to TRBD2 (5 bases). Germline V gene data show CDR1 as SGHRS and CDR2 as YFSETQ. CDR3 length: 15 residues. The V and J ends lost 0 bases and 0 bases respectively, with 10 bases between them. The CDR3 DNA is TGCGCCAGCAGCTTGGTTCCGGGGAGCTCCTACGAGCAGTACTTC. Translating gives CASSLVPGSSYEQYF.

V gene TRBV5-1 combines with J gene TRBJ2-2, with D tentatively TRBD2 (7 bases). The V gene's germline CDR1 is SGHRS and CDR2 YFSETQ. This CDR3 spans 15 amino acids. V was pared by 5 bases and J by 3 bases, with 14 bases between. In DNA form, the CDR3 reads TGCGCCAGCAGATGGGGGGGCGCCGACACCGGGGAGCTGTTTTTT. It encodes CASRWGGADTGELFF.

The chain has TRBV6-2 or TRBV6-3 and TRBJ2-7; unclear D gene. Trimming left V 6 bases short and J 6 bases short, with 15 bases between. CDR3 length equals 13 residues. CDR1 MNHEY and CDR2 SVGEGT come from the germline V gene. The CDR3 DNA is TGTGCCAGCAGGCGAGAGGCCCTGGGCGAGCAGTACTTC. Translated: CASRREALGEQYF.

The V and J genes are TRBV11-3 and TRBJ2-2; 7 nucleotides align to TRBD1. Germline V gives CDR1 SGHNT, CDR2 YENEEA. The CDR3 loop spans 16 amino acids. Trimming cost V 1 base and J 6 bases; bases outside gene matches: 8. Written as DNA, the CDR3 is TGTGCCAGCAGCTTAGGCCCTGAAAGGGGGCCCGGGGAGCTGTTTTTT. Its protein product is CASSLGPERGPGELFF.

The rearrangement links TRBV9 to TRBJ2-3; tentatively, D is TRBD1 or TRBD2 (6 bases each). This CDR3 spans 17 amino acids. CDR1 is SGDLS, CDR2 YYNGEE, per germline. Trimming left V 0 bases short and J 1 base short, with 15 bases between. CDR3 amino acids: CASSVDSGRGGTDTQYF. The CDR3 DNA reads TGTGCCAGCAGCGTAGACTCCGGAAGGGGGGGCACAGATACGCAGTATTTT.

The table lists this clonotype with a few counts. The chain is built from TRBV9 and TRBJ2-4, with 11 bases aligning to TRBD2. The CDR3 is 17 residues long. CDR1 and CDR2 from the germline V gene are SGDLS and YYNGEE. Unmatched junction bases numbered 8, after V lost 0 bases and J lost 6 bases. CDR3 bases: TGTGCCAGCAGCGTAGTAGCTAGCGGGGGGCCGGGAAACATTCAGTACTTC. It codes for CASSVVASGGPGNIQYF. Full variable domain (outside the CDR3, taken from reference TRBV9 and TRBJ2-4): DSGVTQTPKHLITATGQRVTLRCSPRSGDLSVYWYQQSLDQGLQFLIQYYNGEERAKGNILERFSAQQFPDLHSELNLSSLELGDSALYFCASSVVASGGPGNIQYFGAGTRLSVL.

This clonotype has just one count. A junction boundary mismatches the germline segment, possibly from a read error. CDR3 nucleotide sequence: TGTGCCAGCAGTGGTGGGGACCTCTTAGGGTTTAAGTTC. Its protein product is CASSGGDLLGFKF. V and J are TRBV28 and TRBJ2-7, with D tentatively TRBD1 or TRBD2 (5 bases each). Per the germline V gene, CDR1 is MDHEN and CDR2 is SYDVKM. The CDR3 is 13 amino acids.

This clonotype was counted at least ten times. The CDR3 DNA follows: TGTGCCAGCAGCTTAGATCGGCGAAATACGCAGTATTTT. It specifies CASSLDRRNTQYF. V is TRBV11-2 and J is TRBJ2-3; D ambiguous. The CDR3 runs to 13 residues. The germline gives CDR1 SGHAT, CDR2 FQNNGV. V lost 0 bases and J lost 7, with 8 bases in between.

The V call is TRBV6-2 or TRBV6-3, the J call TRBJ2-7; no firm D call. The CDR3 consists of 14 residues. Looked up from germline, CDR1 is MNHEY and CDR2 is SVGEGT. V shed 7 bases and J shed 5 bases, with 18 bases lying between them. Written as DNA, the CDR3 is TGTGCCAGCACCCCCTCAAGGAGAGAGAACGAGCAGTACGTC. Amino acids: CASTPSRRENEQYV.

The chain joins TRBV4-1 to TRBJ2-1; 8 bases match TRBD2. The J segment lost 6 bases and the V segment lost 2 bases, leaving 9 bases of the junction unmatched. CDR1 and CDR2 from the germline V gene are MGHRA and YSYEKL. This CDR3 contains 16 residues. CDR3 amino acids: CASSQPGGGFANEQFF. The CDR3 nucleotides are TGCGCCAGCAGCCAACCTGGCGGGGGGTTTGCCAATGAGCAGTTCTTC.

A remark on this clonotype: Possible read error: a much larger clone is one base away. The chain employs TRBV11-3 and TRBJ1-1; D is undetermined. V shed 2 bases and J shed 1 base, with 5 bases lying between them. CDR1 and CDR2 from the germline V gene are SGHNT and YENEEA. There are 13 residues in the CDR3. The CDR3 loop reads CASSLIQNTEAFF. CDR3 DNA: TGTGCCAGCAGCTTAATACAGAACACTGAAGCTTTCTTT.

This sequence joins TRBV7-9 and TRBJ2-1, with D perhaps TRBD2 (6 bases). CDR3 length: 15 residues. Germline CDR1 is SEHNR and CDR2 is FQNEAQ (reference sequence). The V gene lost 3 bases and the J gene lost 4 bases, with 13 bases spanning the gap. The CDR3 spells CASSFTGTRYNEQFF. The CDR3 nucleotides are TGTGCCAGCAGCTTTACCGGGACTCGTTACAATGAGCAGTTCTTC.

This clonotype showed up many times. The chain couples TRBV6-1 to TRBJ1-2, with D perhaps matching TRBD1 (5 bases). Trimming left V 7 bases short and J 1 base short, with 19 bases between. Germline CDR1 and CDR2: MNHNS and SASEGT. The CDR3 covers 16 residues. CDR3 sequence reads: CASIPGRGLFNYGYTF. The CDR3 DNA follows: TGTGCCAGCATTCCGGGACGCGGCCTCTTTAACTATGGCTACACCTTC.

The chain couples TRBV9 to TRBJ2-5; 11 nucleotides match TRBD2. The germline V gene has CDR1 SGDLS and CDR2 YYNGEE. The CDR3 spans 14 residues. J was trimmed by 3 bases and V by 3 bases; bases with no gene match: 1. CDR3 residues: CASSASGGKETQYF. The CDR3 DNA sequence: TGTGCCAGCAGCGCTAGCGGGGGGAAAGAGACCCAGTACTTC.

This clonotype has only a few counts. V gene TRBV7-8 combines with J gene TRBJ1-1; D not resolved. The V end was cut by 5 bases, the J end by 0 bases, with 13 bases between. CDR1 SGHVS and CDR2 FQNEAQ come from the germline V gene. This CDR3 spans 15 amino acids. CDR3 protein: CASSQSRPMNTEAFF. The CDR3 nucleotides are TGTGCCAGCAGCCAGTCCAGACCGATGAACACTGAAGCTTTCTTT. The full variable domain, rest sourced from reference TRBV7-8 and TRBJ1-1, is GAGVSQSPRYKVAKRGQDVALRCDPISGHVSLFWYQQALGQGPEFLTYFQNEAQLDKSGLPSDRFFAERPEGSVSTLKIQRTQQEDSAVYLCASSQSRPMNTEAFFGQGTRLTVV.

V and J are TRBV3-1 and TRBJ1-5; perhaps TRBD1 as D (6 bases). The CDR3 extends over 15 amino acids. V lost 6 bases, J lost 6 bases, and 18 bases lay in between. CDR1 and CDR2 from the germline V gene are LGHDT and YNNKEL (reference sequence). The CDR3 DNA reads TGTGCCAGCAGTGAGACAGGTGGCCCGGGTCAGCCCCAGCATTTT. Translated, it gives CASSETGGPGQPQHF.

This clonotype showed up many times. The chain has TRBV6-2 or TRBV6-3 and TRBJ2-5; tentatively, D is TRBD1 or TRBD2 (6 bases each). Germline V gives CDR1 MNHEY, CDR2 SVGEGT. The CDR3 totals 14 residues. V was clipped by 5 bases and J by 5 bases, with 15 bases between them. The CDR3 is CASSTEGGMETQYF. The CDR3 bases are TGTGCCAGCAGTACGGAGGGGGGTATGGAGACCCAGTACTTC.

The table lists this clonotype with many counts. This chain connects TRBV25-1 to TRBJ1-6; no firm D call. V gave up 1 base and J gave up 14 bases, with 6 bases separating them. CDR3 length: 11 residues. Germline CDR1 is MGHDK and CDR2 is SYGVNS. Here the CDR3 DNA reads TGTGCCAGCAGTGAATCCGTCACCCTCCACTTT. It codes for CASSESVTLHF.